The rows below give T cell receptor beta chains drawn from one sample of a study of cytomegalovirus exposure and HLA in healthy donors. Method: immunoSEQ multiplex PCR; TCRdb's copy keeps in-frame clones and lacks some. Among about 130,000 clones listed, 77% were seen once. The sample taken for sequencing was PBMCs. Receptors originate from a male donor in good health and CMV-seropositive. CDR3s include the opening cysteine and the closing phenylalanine or tryptophan. The D gene is left open where the match is weak. Size values are once, few and many counts, or a class for expanded clones, and some rows have none.

.	TRBJ1-2	TRBV29-1	.	CSVEGGWYGYTF	TGCAGCGTTGAAGGAGGGTGGTATGGCTACACCTTC
.	TRBJ2-2	TRBV28	TRBD1	CASRHRGTGELFF	TGTGCCAGCAGACACAGGGGCACCGGGGAGCTGTTTTTT
.	TRBJ2-2	TRBV19	TRBD2	CASSRGGLAGVAANTGELFF	TGTGCCAGTAGTAGGGGGGGACTAGCGGGAGTTGCGGCGAACACCGGGGAGCTGTTTTTT
.	TRBJ2-2	TRBV30	.	CAWSVRHQSGWQNTGELFF	TGTGCCTGGAGTGTACGGCATCAGTCAGGCTGGCAGAACACCGGGGAGCTGTTTTTT
.	TRBJ2-5	TRBV13	TRBD2	CASSLGGSGRFETQYF	TGTGCCAGCAGCTTAGGGGGTAGCGGGAGGTTTGAGACCCAGTACTTC
.	TRBJ1-3	TRBV5-1	.	CASSLENHLSSGNTIYF	TGCGCCAGCAGCTTGGAGAACCACCTATCCTCTGGAAACACCATATATTTT
.	TRBJ2-7	TRBV7-9	TRBD2	CSSSTGLAGPSYF	TGTTCCAGCAGCACCGGACTAGCGGGCCCTAGTTACTTC
.	TRBJ2-2	TRBV14	TRBD1	CASSQLRGQGLTGELFF	TGTGCCAGCAGCCAACTTCGGGGACAGGGGCTCACCGGGGAGCTGTTTTTT
few	TRBJ1-2	TRBV28	.	CASSYGLGGYTF	TGTGCCAGCAGCTACGGACTAGGCGGCTACACCTTC
.	TRBJ2-7	TRBV14	.	CASRPWGGPNLYF	TGTGCCAGCAGACCTTGGGGGGGGCCAAATCTATACTTC
few	TRBJ1-2	TRBV28	.	CASSLEQSYGYTF	TGTGCCAGCAGTTTGGAACAGTCCTATGGCTACACCTTC
.	TRBJ1-5	TRBV23-1	TRBD1	CASSQRLFGTGGNQPQHF	TGCGCCAGCAGTCAACGCCTATTTGGGACAGGCGGCAATCAGCCCCAGCATTTT
.	TRBJ2-2	TRBV25-1	.	CASSPPRENTGELFF	TGTGCCAGCTCTCCACCCCGAGAGAACACCGGGGAGCTGTTTTTT
few	TRBJ1-1	TRBV19	TRBD1	CASSIIGQGGTEAFF	TGTGCCAGTAGTATAATCGGACAGGGAGGTACTGAAGCTTTCTTT
.	TRBJ2-7	TRBV4-2	.	CASSPNQGGYEQYF	TGTGCCAGCAGCCCGAACCAAGGAGGTTACGAGCAGTACTTC
.	TRBJ2-7	TRBV5-1	.	CASSLLGHSYEQYF	TGCGCCAGCAGCTTGCTGGGACATAGCTACGAGCAGTACTTC
.	TRBJ2-3	TRBV28	.	CASSPTTDTQYF	TGTGCCAGCAGTCCTACCACAGATACGCAGTATTTT
once	TRBJ2-5	TRBV6-1	TRBD1	CASSESWGTGYQETQYF	TGTGCCAGCAGTGAATCTTGGGGGACAGGATACCAAGAGACCCAGTACTTC
.	TRBJ2-3	TRBV7-9	.	CASSSTGPGTDTQYF	TGTGCCAGCAGCTCCACAGGGCCGGGCACAGATACGCAGTATTTT
.	TRBJ2-1	TRBV7-9	TRBD1	CSSRPVADRGTNNEQFF	TGTTCCAGCAGGCCGGTAGCGGACAGGGGGACCAACAATGAGCAGTTCTTC
.	TRBJ1-4	TRBV5-1	.	CASSLARGQEEKLFF	TGCGCCAGCAGCTTGGCTAGAGGACAAGAGGAAAAACTGTTTTTT
.	TRBJ2-1	TRBV9	.	CASSPGAGGTSYNEQFF	TGTGCCAGCAGCCCCGGGGCAGGGGGGACCAGCTACAATGAGCAGTTCTTC
.	TRBJ2-1	TRBV6-4	TRBD2	CASSDGPASGGAAYNEQFF	TGTGCCAGCAGTGACGGGCCGGCTAGCGGGGGGGCTGCGTACAATGAGCAGTTCTTC
.	TRBJ2-5	TRBV5-1	TRBD1	CASSRGQGVETQYF	TGCGCCAGCAGTCGCGGACAGGGGGTGGAGACCCAGTACTTC
.	TRBJ2-7	TRBV7-3	TRBD2	CASSPGTSGPYEQYF	TGTGCCAGCAGCCCGGGGACTAGCGGGCCCTACGAGCAGTACTTC
.	TRBJ1-1	TRBV19	TRBD1	CASKGQGAPEAFF	TGTGCCAGTAAGGGACAGGGGGCCCCTGAAGCTTTCTTT
.	TRBJ2-5	TRBV5-4	TRBD2	CASSPASGQETQYF	TGTGCCAGCAGCCCAGCTAGCGGGCAAGAGACCCAGTACTTC
.	TRBJ2-3	TRBV7-8	TRBD2	CASSARTSGSKDTQYF	TGTGCCAGCAGCGCCAGGACTAGCGGGAGTAAAGATACGCAGTATTTT
once	TRBJ1-2	TRBV10-3	.	CAISIGLRDCGYTF	TGTGCCATCAGCATAGGACTGAGGGACTGTGGCTACACCTTC
.	TRBJ2-5	TRBV2	TRBD1	CASSDRGTGEETQYF	TGTGCCAGCAGTGACCGCGGGACAGGGGAAGAGACCCAGTACTTC
.	TRBJ1-1	TRBV7-9	.	CSSSPGHMGVNTEAFF	TGTTCCAGCAGCCCGGGACATATGGGGGTGAACACTGAAGCTTTCTTT
.	TRBJ1-3	TRBV28	.	CASNRQAISGNTIYF	TGTGCCAGCAATAGACAGGCCATCTCTGGAAACACCATATATTTT
.	TRBJ1-1	TRBV7-9	.	CASSFGGFMNTEAFF	TGTGCCAGCAGCTTCGGGGGGTTCATGAACACTGAAGCTTTCTTT
.	TRBJ1-2	TRBV9	.	CASSALQNGYTF	TGTGCCAGCAGCGCCCTTCAGAATGGCTACACCTTC
.	TRBJ1-1	TRBV7-9	TRBD1	CASSFSRTGSTEAFF	TGTGCCAGCAGCTTCTCCAGGACAGGGTCTACTGAAGCTTTCTTT
.	TRBJ1-6	TRBV25-1	TRBD1	CASRLGQGYNSPLHF	TGTGCCAGCAGGCTCGGACAGGGCTATAATTCACCCCTCCACTTT
.	TRBJ1-5	TRBV28	.	CASSLTAAPGGSPQHF	TGTGCCAGCAGTTTAACGGCCGCGCCGGGTGGGTCGCCCCAGCATTTT
few	TRBJ2-5	TRBV15	TRBD1	CATSRAPTGGRETQYF	TGTGCCACCAGCAGAGCGCCTACAGGGGGCAGGGAGACCCAGTACTTC
.	TRBJ1-2	TRBV6-5	.	CASSYSMAGANYGYTF	TGTGCCAGCAGTTACTCGATGGCAGGGGCGAACTATGGCTACACCTTC
.	TRBJ2-3	TRBV27	TRBD2	CASSQLAGGHTDTQYF	TGTGCCAGCAGCCAACTAGCGGGGGGACACACAGATACGCAGTATTTT
.	TRBJ1-2	TRBV28	.	CASSPGVLYGYTF	TGTGCCAGCAGTCCAGGGGTCCTATATGGCTACACCTTC
once	TRBJ2-3	TRBV6-4	TRBD2	CASSKTSGGADTQYF	TGTGCCAGCAGTAAGACTAGCGGGGGAGCAGATACGCAGTATTTT
.	TRBJ2-7	TRBV4-2	TRBD1	CASSQGQGESYEQYF	TGTGCCAGCAGCCAGGGACAGGGGGAATCCTACGAGCAGTACTTC
.	TRBJ1-5	TRBV27	TRBD1	CASSPGTGGGQPQHF	TGTGCCAGCAGCCCCGGGACAGGGGGCGGCCAGCCCCAGCATTTT
once	TRBJ1-2	TRBV15	.	CATRTGQSFNYGYTF	TGTGCCACCAGAACAGGACAGAGTTTTAACTATGGCTACACCTTC
.	TRBJ1-1	TRBV6-5	.	CASSYSEGKTAEAFF	TGTGCCAGCAGTTACTCGGAGGGCAAAACGGCTGAAGCTTTCTTT
once	TRBJ2-3	TRBV6-1	TRBD2	CASSEFSGGADTQYF	TGTGCCAGCAGTGAATTTAGCGGGGGGGCCGATACGCAGTATTTT
.	TRBJ1-1	TRBV11-2	TRBD1	CASSFPSGGLNTEAFF	TGTGCCAGCAGCTTCCCATCAGGGGGGTTGAACACTGAAGCTTTCTTT
once	TRBJ2-1	TRBV6-5	.	CASSYGWDFSYNEQFF	TGTGCCAGCAGTTACGGGTGGGACTTCTCCTACAATGAGCAGTTCTTC
.	TRBJ1-3	TRBV6-5	.	CASSYFRGTGNTIYF	TGTGCCAGCAGTTACTTCCGGGGGACTGGAAACACCATATATTTT
once	TRBJ2-5	TRBV28	TRBD2	CASGGTSGIQETQYF	TGTGCCAGCGGGGGGACTAGCGGGATTCAAGAGACCCAGTACTTC
.	TRBJ2-7	TRBV18	.	CASSPGLWEQYF	TGTGCCAGCTCACCGGGCCTTTGGGAGCAGTACTTC
.	TRBJ1-5	TRBV27	TRBD1	CASSFVNRGGNQPQHF	TGTGCCAGCAGTTTCGTTAACAGGGGCGGCAATCAGCCCCAGCATTTT
.	TRBJ2-6	TRBV6-5	.	CASSFGQISGANGLTF	TGTGCCAGCAGTTTCGGACAGATCTCTGGGGCCAACGGCCTGACTTTC
few	TRBJ1-1	TRBV5-1	.	CASSLIVQGEAFF	TGCGCCAGCAGCTTGATCGTCCAGGGAGAAGCTTTCTTT
.	TRBJ2-5	TRBV30	TRBD2	CAWTSGQETQYF	TGTGCCTGGACTAGCGGACAAGAGACCCAGTACTTC